This is a list of T cell receptor beta chains from one sample in a study of blood T cell repertoires in COVID-19. Produced via immunoSEQ multiplex PCR; TCRdb's table is partial and in-frame only. Among around 430,000 clones, around 88% were seen once, and the ten largest hold around 12%. The sample comprised peripheral blood. These receptors all stem from a woman aged 45-59 years with COVID-19, enrolled during active disease. Each CDR3 is given with its conserved first and last residue. A D gene is named only where the DNA matches it firmly. Clone size is shown for a subset of rows, as once, few, many or a class of expanded clone.

clone_size	v_call	d_call	j_call	cdr3_aa	cdr3_nt
NA	TRBV21-1	NA	TRBJ1-2	CASSTQSRHFDGYTF	TGTGCCAGCAGCACCCAGAGCAGGCACTTCGATGGCTACACCTTC
NA	TRBV4-1	NA	TRBJ2-3	CASSQAPGTQYF	TGCGCCAGCAGCCAGGCCCCTGGTACGCAGTATTTT
few	TRBV19	NA	TRBJ1-2	CASSPRRGHYGYTF	TGTGCCAGTAGTCCCCGGCGCGGCCACTATGGCTACACCTTC
NA	TRBV30	NA	TRBJ1-2	CASSRGNGYTF	TGTGCCTCGTCACGGGGGAATGGCTACACCTTC
NA	TRBV7-2	NA	TRBJ2-5	CASSLRGQIGTQYF	TGTGCCAGCAGCTTACGAGGGCAGATCGGGACCCAGTACTTC
NA	TRBV21-1	NA	TRBJ2-2	CASSPKCGGPDNTGELFF	TGTGCCAGCAGCCCCAAATGTGGGGGCCCCGATAACACCGGGGAGCTGTTTTTT
NA	TRBV9	TRBD1	TRBJ1-1	CASSARGTANTEAFF	TGTGCCAGCAGCGCACGAGGGACAGCGAACACTGAAGCTTTCTTT
NA	TRBV6-5	TRBD1	TRBJ1-2	CASSYSVGQKDYTF	TGTGCCAGCAGTTACTCTGTGGGACAGAAGGATTACACCTTC
NA	TRBV6-6	TRBD2	TRBJ2-1	CASSRVRLAGDNEQFF	TGTGCCAGCAGTCGCGTTCGACTAGCGGGGGACAATGAGCAGTTCTTC
NA	TRBV6-5	TRBD2	TRBJ2-7	CASTRLAGLREQYF	TGTGCCAGCACCAGACTAGCGGGGCTCAGGGAGCAGTACTTC
NA	TRBV18	NA	TRBJ2-1	CASSAGPNEQFF	TGTGCCAGCTCGGCAGGGCCTAATGAGCAGTTCTTC
NA	TRBV7-9	NA	TRBJ2-3	CASTPRGAPDTQYF	TGTGCCAGCACCCCACGCGGGGCCCCAGATACGCAGTATTTT
NA	TRBV3-1/TRBV3-2	NA	TRBJ2-3	CASSHKGLYVTTDTQYF	TGTGCCAGCAGCCATAAGGGACTCTACGTGACCACAGATACGCAGTATTTT
NA	TRBV28	NA	TRBJ1-5	CASTESYRGQPQHF	TGTGCCAGCACCGAATCCTATAGGGGACAGCCCCAGCATTTT
NA	TRBV11-1	TRBD2	TRBJ2-3	CASSLGTSGFTDTQYF	TGTGCCAGCAGCTTAGGCACTAGCGGGTTCACAGATACGCAGTATTTT
NA	TRBV7-8	TRBD1	TRBJ1-6	CASSLGTGTPPLHF	TGTGCCAGCAGCTTGGGGACAGGGACACCACCCCTCCACTTT
once	TRBV28	NA	TRBJ2-7	CASSLPPPREQYF	TGTGCCAGCAGTTTACCCCCCCCTCGGGAGCAGTACTTC
NA	TRBV28	NA	TRBJ2-7	CASFSQFIRDEQYF	TGTGCCAGCTTCAGTCAGTTTATCCGTGACGAGCAGTACTTC
NA	TRBV4-1	NA	TRBJ1-6	CASSRLYRTARSYNSPLHF	TGCGCCAGCAGCCGCCTATATCGGACAGCCCGCTCCTATAATTCACCCCTCCACTTT
NA	TRBV5-6	NA	TRBJ1-2	CASSLAGGTDGYTF	TGTGCCAGCAGCTTGGCAGGAGGGACTGATGGCTACACCTTC
few	TRBV7-9	NA	TRBJ2-6	CASSRTGAGANVLTF	TGTGCCAGCAGCCGTACAGGAGCAGGGGCCAACGTCCTGACTTTC
NA	TRBV3-1/TRBV3-2	TRBD2	TRBJ2-5	CASSPILAEETQYF	TGTGCCAGCAGCCCCATCCTAGCGGAAGAGACCCAGTACTTC
NA	TRBV5-1	NA	TRBJ2-3	CASSLGGISTDTQYF	TGCGCCAGCAGCTTGGGAGGTATATCAACAGATACGCAGTATTTT
NA	TRBV29-1	NA	TRBJ1-2	CSVEGALGYYGYTF	TGCAGCGTTGAGGGAGCTTTGGGGTACTATGGCTACACCTTC
NA	TRBV6-5	TRBD1	TRBJ2-1	CASVRDRLSYNEQFF	TGTGCCAGCGTCCGGGACAGGCTTTCCTACAATGAGCAGTTCTTC
NA	TRBV10-3	NA	TRBJ2-3	CAISESPGSTDTQYF	TGTGCCATCAGTGAGTCGCCGGGTAGCACAGATACGCAGTATTTT
NA	TRBV19	TRBD1	TRBJ1-1	CASSARTFNPGGTEAFF	TGTGCCAGTAGTGCCCGGACCTTTAACCCAGGGGGCACTGAAGCTTTCTTT
few	TRBV10-2	TRBD1	TRBJ1-3	CASGQGSGNTIYF	TGCGCCAGCGGACAGGGCTCTGGAAACACCATATATTTT
once	TRBV6-5	NA	TRBJ2-7	CASSDPGTISYEQYF	TGTGCCAGCAGCGACCCGGGGACAATCAGCTACGAGCAGTACTTC
NA	TRBV5-1	TRBD1	TRBJ1-2	CASSLSGQGATGADGYTF	TGCGCCAGCAGCTTGTCTGGACAGGGGGCAACCGGGGCCGATGGCTACACCTTC
NA	TRBV19	NA	TRBJ1-5	CASAGEEFAQPQHF	TGTGCCAGCGCGGGCGAGGAGTTCGCTCAGCCCCAGCATTTT
NA	TRBV7-7	TRBD1	TRBJ2-1	CASSLAAGTAYNEQFF	TGTGCCAGCAGCTTAGCTGCCGGGACAGCCTACAATGAGCAGTTCTTC
NA	TRBV7-8	NA	TRBJ2-3	CASSRYTDTQYF	TGTGCCAGCAGCCGATACACAGATACGCAGTATTTT
NA	TRBV6-1	NA	TRBJ2-3	CASSEALRGDTQYF	TGTGCCAGCAGTGAAGCGCTTCGGGGGGATACGCAGTATTTT
NA	TRBV20-1	TRBD2	TRBJ2-7	CSASTSGLYEQYF	TGCAGTGCTAGTACTAGCGGGCTATACGAGCAGTACTTC
NA	TRBV4-1	NA	TRBJ1-3	CASSQAGVNGNTIYF	TGCGCCAGCAGTCAAGCCGGGGTGAACGGAAACACCATATATTTT
NA	TRBV10-3	TRBD1	TRBJ1-2	CATGQGGYTF	TGTGCCACCGGACAGGGTGGCTACACCTTC
NA	TRBV30	NA	TRBJ1-5	CAWSVAGGGSQPQHF	TGTGCCTGGAGTGTCGCCGGTGGGGGGAGTCAGCCCCAGCATTTT
NA	TRBV2	TRBD1	TRBJ2-5	CASSETGGAYQETQYF	TGTGCCAGCAGTGAGACAGGGGGCGCGTACCAAGAGACCCAGTACTTC
NA	TRBV5-6	NA	TRBJ2-3	CASTWGDGSTDTQYF	TGTGCCAGCACCTGGGGGGACGGTAGCACAGATACGCAGTATTTT
NA	TRBV27	NA	TRBJ2-7	CASTPTGTYEQYF	TGTGCCAGCACCCCGACAGGTACCTACGAGCAGTACTTC
NA	TRBV30	NA	TRBJ1-1	CAWSVSQGNTEAFF	TGTGCCTGGAGTGTATCTCAGGGGAACACTGAAGCTTTCTTT
NA	TRBV6-5	TRBD1	TRBJ1-1	CASRKGQANTEAFF	TGTGCCAGCAGGAAGGGACAGGCGAACACTGAAGCTTTCTTT
NA	TRBV5-6	TRBD1	TRBJ2-3	CASSLVTGGFADTQYF	TGTGCCAGCAGCTTAGTGACAGGGGGCTTCGCAGATACGCAGTATTTT
NA	TRBV7-2	NA	TRBJ1-4	CASSQDGRKGEKLFF	TGTGCCAGCAGCCAGGACGGGAGGAAGGGCGAAAAACTGTTTTTT
NA	TRBV19	TRBD1	TRBJ1-1	CASADRGGMNTEAFF	TGTGCCAGTGCGGACAGGGGAGGGATGAACACTGAAGCTTTCTTT
NA	TRBV3-1/TRBV3-2	TRBD1	TRBJ1-4	CASSLSLGQAQNEKLFF	TGTGCCAGCAGCCTATCTCTTGGACAGGCCCAAAATGAAAAACTGTTTTTT
NA	TRBV28	NA	TRBJ1-1	CASSSRRSGSNTEAFF	TGTGCCAGCAGTTCGCGCAGGTCGGGATCGAACACTGAAGCTTTCTTT
NA	TRBV4-1	TRBD1	TRBJ1-1	CASSRGQGPWTEAFF	TGCGCCAGCAGCCGGGGACAGGGTCCGTGGACTGAAGCTTTCTTT
NA	TRBV19	TRBD1	TRBJ1-4	CASSGQGLEKLFF	TGTGCCAGTTCGGGACAGGGGTTGGAAAAACTGTTTTTT
once	TRBV29-1	NA	TRBJ1-2	CSVETGYYGYTF	TGCAGCGTTGAAACAGGCTACTATGGCTACACCTTC
NA	TRBV27	NA	TRBJ2-1	CASSLLSSYNEQFF	TGTGCCAGCAGTTTACTCAGCTCCTACAATGAGCAGTTCTTC